The entry below gives a single TCR beta chain sequence along with its context. Its antigen remains unidentified. Assay: immunoSEQ multiplex PCR; the TCRdb copy retains only in-frame clones and omits some. The profile covers over 150,000 clones, with around nine tenths appearing a single time and around 2.9% taken by the ten largest. Germline lookup yields CDR1 SEHNR and CDR2 FQNEAQ (reference sequence). V was clipped by 3 bases and J by 0 bases, with 6 bases between them. CDR3 length equals 13 residues. This sample stems from a study of T cell responses to AZD1222 COVID-19 vaccine. Findings and caveats of the study: Spike-spanning, vaccine-associated CD4 TCRs were dominant at 160-218 and 743-854. Repertoire samples came only from after the peak T cell response. It should be noted that donors were predominantly white British and more often female, and clonal diversity was possibly underestimated.

This chain links TRBV7-9 with TRBJ2-7; D gene uncertain. This specimen consisted of peripheral blood, obtained on day 0 of AZD1222 vaccination. This sequence was found in an adult in good health. Written as DNA, the CDR3 is TGTGCCAGCAGCTTCTGGCACTCCTACGAGCAGTACTTC. It specifies CASSFWHSYEQYF.